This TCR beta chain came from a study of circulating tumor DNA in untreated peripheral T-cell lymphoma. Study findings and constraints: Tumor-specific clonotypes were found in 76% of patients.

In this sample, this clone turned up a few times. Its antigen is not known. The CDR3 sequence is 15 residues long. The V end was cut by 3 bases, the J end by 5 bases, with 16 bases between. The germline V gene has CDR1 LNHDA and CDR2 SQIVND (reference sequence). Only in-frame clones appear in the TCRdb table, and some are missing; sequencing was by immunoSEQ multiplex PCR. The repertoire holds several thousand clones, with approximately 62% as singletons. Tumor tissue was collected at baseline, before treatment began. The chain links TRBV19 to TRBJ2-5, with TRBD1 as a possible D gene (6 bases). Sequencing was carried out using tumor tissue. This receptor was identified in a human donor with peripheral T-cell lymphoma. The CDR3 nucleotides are TGTGCCAGTAGTATGGAACAGGGCCTTCGGGAGACCCAGTACTTC. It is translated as CASSMEQGLRETQYF.